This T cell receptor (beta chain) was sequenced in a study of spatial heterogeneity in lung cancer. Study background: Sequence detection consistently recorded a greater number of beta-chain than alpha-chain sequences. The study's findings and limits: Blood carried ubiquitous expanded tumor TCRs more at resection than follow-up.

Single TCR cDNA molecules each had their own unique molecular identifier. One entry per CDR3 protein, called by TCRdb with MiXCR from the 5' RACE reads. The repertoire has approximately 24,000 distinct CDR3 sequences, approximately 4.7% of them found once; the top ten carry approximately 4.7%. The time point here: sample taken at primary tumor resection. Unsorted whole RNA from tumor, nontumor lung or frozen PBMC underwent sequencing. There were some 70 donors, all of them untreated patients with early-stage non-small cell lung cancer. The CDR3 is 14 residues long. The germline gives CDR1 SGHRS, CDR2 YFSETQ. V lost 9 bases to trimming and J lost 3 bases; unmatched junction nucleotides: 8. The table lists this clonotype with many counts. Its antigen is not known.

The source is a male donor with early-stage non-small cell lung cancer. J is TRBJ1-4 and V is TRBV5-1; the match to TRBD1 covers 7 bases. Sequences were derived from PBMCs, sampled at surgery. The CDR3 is CATRGELANEKLFF. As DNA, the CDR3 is TGCGCCACCAGGGGGGAATTAGCTAATGAAAAACTGTTTTTT.